This TCR beta chain was sequenced during a study of identical twins. About this clonotype itself: The antigen remains undetermined.

All donors were healthy, and all were Caucasian. General study results and limits: Fewer insertions characterized abundant cord blood beta clonotypes, whereas memory repertoires showed none. Sequences that were beta out-of-frame showed weaker excess twin sharing.

Germline values: CDR1 MDHEN, CDR2 SYDVKM. Trimming shortened V by 3 bases and J by 0 bases, and 5 bases separated the two germline ends. The CDR3 has 13 amino acids. Through template switching, a universal primer site was introduced, and the cDNA contained unique molecular identifiers. One entry per CDR3 protein, called by TCRdb with MiXCR from the 5' RACE reads. Found here are about 210,000 distinct CDR3 sequences, less than 9.5% of them singletons; the top ten hold 5.1%. The V call is TRBV28, the J call TRBJ2-5, with D uncertain. The sample was memory (CD45RO+) T cells sorted from blood. This sequence originates from a woman aged 18-30 years in good health. CDR3 nucleotides: TGTGCCAGCAGTTTTGGGGACCAAGAGACCCAGTACTTC. This sequence encodes CASSFGDQETQYF.